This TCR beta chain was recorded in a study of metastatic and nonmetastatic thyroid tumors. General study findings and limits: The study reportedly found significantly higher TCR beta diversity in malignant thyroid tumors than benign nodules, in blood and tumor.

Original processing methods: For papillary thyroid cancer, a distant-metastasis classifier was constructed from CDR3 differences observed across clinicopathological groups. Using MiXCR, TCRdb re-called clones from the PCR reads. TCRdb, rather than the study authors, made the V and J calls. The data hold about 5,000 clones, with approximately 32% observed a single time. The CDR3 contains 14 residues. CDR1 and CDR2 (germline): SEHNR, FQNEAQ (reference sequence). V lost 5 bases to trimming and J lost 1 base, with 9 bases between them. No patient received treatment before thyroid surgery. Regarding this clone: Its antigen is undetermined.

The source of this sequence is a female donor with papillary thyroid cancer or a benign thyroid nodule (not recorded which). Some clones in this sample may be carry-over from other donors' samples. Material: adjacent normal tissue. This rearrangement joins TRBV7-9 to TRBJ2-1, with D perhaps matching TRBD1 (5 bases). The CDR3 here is CASSPQDSYNEQFF. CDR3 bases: TGTGCCAGCAGCCCACAGGATTCCTACAATGAGCAGTTCTTC.